The 3 T cell receptor beta chains below come from one sample, sequenced in a study of shared clonotypes between healthy human individuals. Assay: immunoSEQ multiplex PCR; the TCRdb copy retains only in-frame clones and omits some. Here the sample spans about 1.1 million clones, approximately 77% being singletons. Sequenced material: memory CD4+ T cells from PBMCs. Subset noted: CD45RA-negative fraction. The receptors shown here come from a man between 18 and 29 years old in good health. Some clones in this sample may be carry-over from other donors' samples.

V usage is TRBV7-2 and J usage is TRBJ2-7, with TRBD2 identical over 7 bases. The CDR3 is 14 residues long. Germline lookup yields CDR1 SGHTA and CDR2 FQGNSA. Losses at the gene ends were 6 bases for V and 2 bases for J; bases not matched to a gene: 7. CDR3 nucleotides: TGTGCCAGCAGACTCCTAGCGGCCACCTACGAGCAGTACTTC. Encoded protein: CASRLLAATYEQYF.

V gene TRBV7-3 combines with J gene TRBJ1-1; TRBD1 agrees at 9 bases. CDR1 and CDR2 (germline): SGHTA, FQGTGA. V was pared by 2 bases and J by 8 bases, with 3 bases of the junction left unmatched. The CDR3 is 13 amino acids. The CDR3 region is CASSLYGTGEAFF. The CDR3 region has the DNA TGTGCCAGCAGCTTATACGGGACAGGGGAAGCTTTCTTT. The complete variable domain, with remaining parts taken from reference TRBV7-3 and TRBJ1-1, reads GAGVSQTPSNKVTEKGKYVELRCDPISGHTALYWYRQSLGQGPEFLIYFQGTGAADDSGLPNDRFFAVRPEGSVSTLKIQRTERGDSAVYLCASSLYGTGEAFFGQGTRLTVV.

In this sample, this clone turned up a few times. The chain couples TRBV5-5 to TRBJ2-7, with 9 bases fitting TRBD1. V lost 6 bases, J lost 6 bases, and 10 bases stayed unmatched. Germline V gene data show CDR1 as SGHKS and CDR2 as YYEKEE (reference sequence). CDR3 size: 14 residues. For the CDR3, the DNA is TGTGCCAGCAACAGACGGGACAGGGCGCCCGAGCAGTACTTC. This codes for CASNRRDRAPEQYF.